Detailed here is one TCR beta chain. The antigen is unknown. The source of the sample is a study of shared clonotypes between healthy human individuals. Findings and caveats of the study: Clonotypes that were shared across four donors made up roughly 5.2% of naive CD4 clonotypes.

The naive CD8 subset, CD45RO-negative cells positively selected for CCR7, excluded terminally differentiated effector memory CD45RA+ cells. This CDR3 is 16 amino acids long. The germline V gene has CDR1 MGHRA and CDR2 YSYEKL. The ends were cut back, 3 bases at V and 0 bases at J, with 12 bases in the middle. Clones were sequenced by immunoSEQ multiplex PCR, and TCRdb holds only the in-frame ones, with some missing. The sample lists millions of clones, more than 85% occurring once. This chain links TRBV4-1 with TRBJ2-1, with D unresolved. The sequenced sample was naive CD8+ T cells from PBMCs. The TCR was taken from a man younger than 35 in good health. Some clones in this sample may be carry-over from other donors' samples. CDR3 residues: CASSHRMADSYNEQFF. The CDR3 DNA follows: TGCGCCAGCAGCCACAGGATGGCGGACTCCTACAATGAGCAGTTCTTC.